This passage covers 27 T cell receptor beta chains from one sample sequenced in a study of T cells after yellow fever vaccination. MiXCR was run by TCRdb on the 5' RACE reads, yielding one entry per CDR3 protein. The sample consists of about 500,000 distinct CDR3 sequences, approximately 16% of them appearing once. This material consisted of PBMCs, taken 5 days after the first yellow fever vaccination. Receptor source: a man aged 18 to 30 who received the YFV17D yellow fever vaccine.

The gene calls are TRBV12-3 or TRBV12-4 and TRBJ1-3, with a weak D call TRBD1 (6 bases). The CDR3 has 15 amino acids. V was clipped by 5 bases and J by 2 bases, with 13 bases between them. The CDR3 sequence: CASSPGQPAGNTIYF. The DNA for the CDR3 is TGTGCCAGCAGTCCTGGACAGCCGGCTGGAAACACCATATATTTT.

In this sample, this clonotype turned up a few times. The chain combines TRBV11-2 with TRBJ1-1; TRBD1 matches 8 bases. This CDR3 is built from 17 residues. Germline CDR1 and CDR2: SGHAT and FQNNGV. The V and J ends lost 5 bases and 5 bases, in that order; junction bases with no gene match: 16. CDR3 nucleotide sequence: TGTGCCAGCAGCACGTTTGGGGACAGGTCCGGTGGAACTGAAGCTTTCTTT. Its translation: CASSTFGDRSGGTEAFF.

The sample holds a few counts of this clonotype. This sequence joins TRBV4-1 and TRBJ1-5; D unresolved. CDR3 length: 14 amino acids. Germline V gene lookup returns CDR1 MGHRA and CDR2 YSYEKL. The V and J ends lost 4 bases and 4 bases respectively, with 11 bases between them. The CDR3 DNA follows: TGCGCCAGCAGCCGCAGCCCCGATAATCAGCCCCAGCATTTT. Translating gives CASSRSPDNQPQHF.

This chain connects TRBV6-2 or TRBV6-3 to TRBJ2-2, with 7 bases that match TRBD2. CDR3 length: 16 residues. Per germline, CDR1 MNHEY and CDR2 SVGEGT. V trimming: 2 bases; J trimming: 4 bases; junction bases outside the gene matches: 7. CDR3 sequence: CASSYKRTSGTGELFF. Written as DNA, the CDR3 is TGTGCCAGCAGTTACAAAAGGACTAGTGGCACCGGGGAGCTGTTTTTT.

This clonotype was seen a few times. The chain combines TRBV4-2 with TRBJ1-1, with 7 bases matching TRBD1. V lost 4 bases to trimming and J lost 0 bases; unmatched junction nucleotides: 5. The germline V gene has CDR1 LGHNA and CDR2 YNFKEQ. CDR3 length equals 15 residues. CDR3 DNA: TGTGCCAGCAGCCCGTGGGACAGAGTGAACACTGAAGCTTTCTTT. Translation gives CASSPWDRVNTEAFF.

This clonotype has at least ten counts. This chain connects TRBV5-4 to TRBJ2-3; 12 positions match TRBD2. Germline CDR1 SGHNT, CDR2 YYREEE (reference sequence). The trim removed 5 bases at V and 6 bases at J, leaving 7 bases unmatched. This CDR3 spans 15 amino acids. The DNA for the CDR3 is TGTGCCAGCAGACCTAGCGGGGGGGCAAGTGATACGCAGTATTTT. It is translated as CASRPSGGASDTQYF.

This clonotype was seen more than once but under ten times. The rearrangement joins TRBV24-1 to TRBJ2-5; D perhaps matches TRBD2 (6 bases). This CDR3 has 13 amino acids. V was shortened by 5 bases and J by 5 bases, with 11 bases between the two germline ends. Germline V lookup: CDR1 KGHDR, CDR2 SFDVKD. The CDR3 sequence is CATSVAGSETQYF. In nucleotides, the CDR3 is TGTGCCACCAGTGTGGCGGGGTCGGAGACCCAGTACTTC.

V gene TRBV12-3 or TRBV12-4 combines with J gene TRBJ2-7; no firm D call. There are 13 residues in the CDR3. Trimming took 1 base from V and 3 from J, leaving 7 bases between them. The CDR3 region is CASSLGTLYEQYV. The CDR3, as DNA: TGTGCCAGCAGTTTAGGTACACTCTACGAGCAGTACGTC.

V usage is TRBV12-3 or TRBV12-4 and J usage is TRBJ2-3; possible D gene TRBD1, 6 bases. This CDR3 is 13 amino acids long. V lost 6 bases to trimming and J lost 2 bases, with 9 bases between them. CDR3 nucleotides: TGTGCCAGCAGAGGACAGAACACAGATACGCAGTATTTT. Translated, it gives CASRGQNTDTQYF.

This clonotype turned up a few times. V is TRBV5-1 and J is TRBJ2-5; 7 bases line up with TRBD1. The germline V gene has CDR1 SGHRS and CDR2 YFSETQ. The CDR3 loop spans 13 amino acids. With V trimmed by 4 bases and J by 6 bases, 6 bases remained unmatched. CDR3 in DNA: TGCGCCAGCAGCCCCGACAGGGCCAAGACCCAGTACTTC. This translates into CASSPDRAKTQYF.

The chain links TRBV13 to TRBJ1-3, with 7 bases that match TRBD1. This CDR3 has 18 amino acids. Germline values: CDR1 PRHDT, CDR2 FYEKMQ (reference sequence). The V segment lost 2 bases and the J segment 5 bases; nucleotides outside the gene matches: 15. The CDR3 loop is CASSLLQDRPHGRNTIYF. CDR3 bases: TGTGCCAGCAGCTTATTGCAGGACAGGCCTCACGGGCGAAACACCATATATTTT.

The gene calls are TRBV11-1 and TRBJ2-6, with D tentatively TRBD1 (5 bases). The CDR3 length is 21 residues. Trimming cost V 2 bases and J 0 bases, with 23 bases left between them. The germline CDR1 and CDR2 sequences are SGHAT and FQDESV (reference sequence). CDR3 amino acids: CASSLRRIRGPLYSGANVLTF. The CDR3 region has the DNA TGTGCCAGCAGCTTAAGGCGGATAAGGGGCCCCCTTTACTCTGGGGCCAACGTCCTGACTTTC.

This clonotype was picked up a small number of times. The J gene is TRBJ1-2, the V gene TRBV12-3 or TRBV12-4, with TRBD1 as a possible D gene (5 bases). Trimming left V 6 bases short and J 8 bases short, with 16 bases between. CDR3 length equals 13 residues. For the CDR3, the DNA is TGTGCCAGCAGCTCGACTGCGAGGGGCGGCTACACCTTC. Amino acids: CASSSTARGGYTF.

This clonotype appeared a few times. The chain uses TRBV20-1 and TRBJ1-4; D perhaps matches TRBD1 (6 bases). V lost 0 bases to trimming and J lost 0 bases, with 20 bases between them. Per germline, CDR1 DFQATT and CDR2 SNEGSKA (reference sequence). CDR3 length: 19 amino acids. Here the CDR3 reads CSARDLGIDKGATNEKLFF. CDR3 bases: TGCAGTGCTAGAGATCTTGGTATAGACAAGGGGGCAACTAATGAAAAACTGTTTTTT.

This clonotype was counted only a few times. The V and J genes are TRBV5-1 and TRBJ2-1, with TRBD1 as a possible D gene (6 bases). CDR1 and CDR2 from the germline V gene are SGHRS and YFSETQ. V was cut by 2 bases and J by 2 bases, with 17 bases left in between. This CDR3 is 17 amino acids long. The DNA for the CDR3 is TGCGCCAGCAGCTTTCGGCCAGGGGATTTGGCCTACAATGAGCAGTTCTTC. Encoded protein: CASSFRPGDLAYNEQFF. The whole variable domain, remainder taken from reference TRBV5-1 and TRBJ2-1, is KAGVTQTPRYLIKTRGQQVTLSCSPISGHRSVSWYQQTPGQGLQFLFEYFSETQRNKGNFPGRFSGRQFSNSRSEMNVSTLELGDSALYLCASSFRPGDLAYNEQFFGPGTRLTVL.

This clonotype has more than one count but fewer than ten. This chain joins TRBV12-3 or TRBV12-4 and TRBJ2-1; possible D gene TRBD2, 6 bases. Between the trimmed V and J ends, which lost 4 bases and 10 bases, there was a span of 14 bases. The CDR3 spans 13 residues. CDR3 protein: CASSYGLAREQFF. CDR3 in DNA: TGTGCCAGCAGTTACGGTCTAGCGCGGGAGCAGTTCTTC.

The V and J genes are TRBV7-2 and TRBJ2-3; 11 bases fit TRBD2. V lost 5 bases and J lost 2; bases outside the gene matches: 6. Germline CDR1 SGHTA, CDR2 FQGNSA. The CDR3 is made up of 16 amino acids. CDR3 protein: CASSRQTSGVTDTQYF. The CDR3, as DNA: TGTGCCAGCAGCCGACAGACTAGCGGGGTCACAGATACGCAGTATTTT.

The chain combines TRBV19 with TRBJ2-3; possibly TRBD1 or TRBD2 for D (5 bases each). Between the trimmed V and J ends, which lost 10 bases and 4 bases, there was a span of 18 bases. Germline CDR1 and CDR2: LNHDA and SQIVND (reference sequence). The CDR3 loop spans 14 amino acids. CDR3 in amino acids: CATIRDHTADTQYF. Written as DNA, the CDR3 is TGTGCCACGATACGGGACCACACGGCAGATACGCAGTATTTT.

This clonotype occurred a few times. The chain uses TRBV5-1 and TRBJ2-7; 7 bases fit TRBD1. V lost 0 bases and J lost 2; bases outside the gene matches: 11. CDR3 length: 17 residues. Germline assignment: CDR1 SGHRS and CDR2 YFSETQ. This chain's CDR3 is CASSLAQSTGTTYEQYF. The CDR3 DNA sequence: TGCGCCAGCAGCTTGGCCCAATCGACAGGGACAACCTACGAGCAGTACTTC.

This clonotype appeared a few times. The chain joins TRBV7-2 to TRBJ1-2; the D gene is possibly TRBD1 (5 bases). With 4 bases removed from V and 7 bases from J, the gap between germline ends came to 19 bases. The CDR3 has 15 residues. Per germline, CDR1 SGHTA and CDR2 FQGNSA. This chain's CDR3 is CASSSRQRIGGGYTF. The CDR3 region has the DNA TGTGCCAGCAGCTCCCGACAGAGGATAGGAGGTGGCTACACCTTC.

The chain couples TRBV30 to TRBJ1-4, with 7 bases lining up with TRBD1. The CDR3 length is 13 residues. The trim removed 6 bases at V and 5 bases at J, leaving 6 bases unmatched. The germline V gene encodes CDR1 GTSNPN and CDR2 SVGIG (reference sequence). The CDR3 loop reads CACNRGSNEKLFF. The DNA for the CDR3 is TGTGCCTGCAACAGGGGATCGAATGAAAAACTGTTTTTT.

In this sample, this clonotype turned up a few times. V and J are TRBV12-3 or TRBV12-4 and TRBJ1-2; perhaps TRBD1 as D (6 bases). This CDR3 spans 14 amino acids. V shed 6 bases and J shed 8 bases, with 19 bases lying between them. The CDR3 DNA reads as TGTGCCAGCAGCTTCAACAGGGTCGTGGAAGGCTACACCTTC. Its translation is CASSFNRVVEGYTF.

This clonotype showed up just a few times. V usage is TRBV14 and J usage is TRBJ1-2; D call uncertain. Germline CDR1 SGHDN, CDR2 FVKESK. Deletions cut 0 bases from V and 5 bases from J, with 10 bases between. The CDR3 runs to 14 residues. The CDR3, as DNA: TGTGCCAGCAGCCAAGATTCGGCGTATTATGGCTACACCTTC. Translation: CASSQDSAYYGYTF.

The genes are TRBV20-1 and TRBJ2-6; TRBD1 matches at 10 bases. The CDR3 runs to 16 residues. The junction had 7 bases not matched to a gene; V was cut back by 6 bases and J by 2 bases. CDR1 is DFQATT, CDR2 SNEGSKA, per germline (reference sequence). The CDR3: CSAEDRGPTGANVLTF. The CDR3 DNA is TGCAGTGCGGAAGACAGGGGGCCCACTGGGGCCAACGTCCTGACTTTC.

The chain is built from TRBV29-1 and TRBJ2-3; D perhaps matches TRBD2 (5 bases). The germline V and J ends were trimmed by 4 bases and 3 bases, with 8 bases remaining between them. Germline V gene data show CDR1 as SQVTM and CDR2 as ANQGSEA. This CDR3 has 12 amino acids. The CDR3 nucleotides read TGCAGCGTTGTACCGGGGACAGATACGCAGTATTTT. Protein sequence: CSVVPGTDTQYF.

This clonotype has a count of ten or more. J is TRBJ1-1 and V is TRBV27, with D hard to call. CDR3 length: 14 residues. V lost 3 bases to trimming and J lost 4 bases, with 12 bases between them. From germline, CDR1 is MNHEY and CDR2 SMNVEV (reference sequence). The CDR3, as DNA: TGTGCCAGCAGTTTGAAGAGGGATGGCACTGAAGCTTTCTTT. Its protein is CASSLKRDGTEAFF.

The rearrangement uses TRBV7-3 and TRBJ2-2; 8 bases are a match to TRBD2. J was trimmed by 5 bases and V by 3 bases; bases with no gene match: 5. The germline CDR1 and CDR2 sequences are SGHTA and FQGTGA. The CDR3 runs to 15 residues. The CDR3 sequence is CASSFIAGRTGELFF. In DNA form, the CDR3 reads TGTGCCAGCAGCTTCATAGCGGGGAGAACCGGGGAGCTGTTTTTT.